The TCR beta chain under discussion was sequenced for a study of blood T cells in healthy people across ages. Points on this clonotype: Its cognate antigen is unknown.

The use of a sample-barcoded 5' primer and a J-beta primer mix characterized a second PCR of roughly 6 to 11 cycles. TCRdb ran MiXCR on the 5' RACE reads and lists one entry per CDR3 protein. Of around 1,700,000 distinct CDR3 sequences detected, approximately 28% appear once; the ten largest clones hold over 7%. Each sample had at least 6 million PBMCs isolated. Per individual sample, total RNA of at least 6 micrograms was extracted. General observations from the study: Unsorted PBMCs prevented conclusive naive versus antigen-experienced comparison. Older age coincided with a roughly linear decline in TCR beta diversity per million T cells.

This CDR3 has 14 residues. The ends were cut back, 7 bases at V and 2 bases at J, with 14 bases in the middle. This receptor was identified in a woman aged 30 to 39 in good health. The V call is TRBV12-3 or TRBV12-4, the J call TRBJ1-2; D possibly corresponds to TRBD1 (6 bases). Specimen: blood. CDR3 nucleotides: TGTGCCAGCATCCCCGGGGGCGTCAACTATGGCTACACCTTC. It yields the protein CASIPGGVNYGYTF.